These T cell receptor beta chains were read from a single sample in a study of naive and memory T cell subsets. One entry per CDR3 protein results from TCRdb running MiXCR on the UMI-ligation and nested PCR reads. The sample lists over 80,000 distinct CDR3 sequences, over 9% occurring once. The material sequenced was naive CD4+ T cells from blood. The receptor source for this set is a human donor in good health. The CDR3 runs from the conserved cysteine through the conserved F or W. The order of the fields is V gene, D gene, clone size, J gene, CDR3 protein, CDR3 DNA. D genes are given only for firm matches. Clone sizes are given selectively: once, few, many, or a class where the clone is expanded.

v_call: TRBV4-3; d_call: -; clone_size: many; j_call: TRBJ2-1; cdr3_aa: CASSQDASLTFSSYNEQFF; cdr3_nt: TGCGCCAGCAGCCAAGATGCCAGCCTCACCTTCAGCTCCTACAATGAGCAGTTCTTC
v_call: TRBV5-4; d_call: TRBD2; clone_size: many; j_call: TRBJ2-3; cdr3_aa: CASSPQTSGRGSDTQYF; cdr3_nt: TGTGCCAGCAGCCCTCAAACTAGCGGGAGAGGCTCAGATACGCAGTATTTT
v_call: TRBV20-1; d_call: -; clone_size: -; j_call: TRBJ1-1; cdr3_aa: CSARVTTRAGVLYPSEAFF; cdr3_nt: TGCAGTGCTAGAGTCACCACTAGAGCAGGCGTTTTATACCCCTCTGAAGCTTTCTTT
v_call: TRBV6-2/TRBV6-3; d_call: TRBD2; clone_size: -; j_call: TRBJ2-3; cdr3_aa: CASRRSGGGPDTQYF; cdr3_nt: TGTGCCAGCAGACGTAGCGGGGGGGGCCCGGATACGCAGTATTTT
v_call: TRBV28; d_call: TRBD1; clone_size: -; j_call: TRBJ2-7; cdr3_aa: CASTPVDRGLYEQYF; cdr3_nt: TGTGCCAGCACCCCGGTCGACAGGGGCCTTTACGAGCAGTACTTC
v_call: TRBV9; d_call: -; clone_size: -; j_call: TRBJ2-4; cdr3_aa: CASSVGLGGKNIQYF; cdr3_nt: TGTGCCAGCAGCGTAGGGTTGGGGGGCAAAAACATTCAGTACTTC
v_call: TRBV4-1; d_call: TRBD1; clone_size: few; j_call: TRBJ2-4; cdr3_aa: CASSQPTGSDIQYF; cdr3_nt: TGCGCCAGCAGCCAACCGACAGGGTCGGACATTCAGTACTTC
v_call: TRBV7-3; d_call: TRBD1; clone_size: -; j_call: TRBJ1-1; cdr3_aa: CASSYGTGDTEAFF; cdr3_nt: TGTGCCAGCAGCTACGGGACAGGGGACACTGAAGCTTTCTTT
v_call: TRBV7-3; d_call: -; clone_size: -; j_call: TRBJ1-1; cdr3_aa: CASSNNGELNTEAFF; cdr3_nt: TGTGCCAGCAGCAACAACGGGGAATTGAACACTGAAGCTTTCTTT
v_call: TRBV7-2; d_call: -; clone_size: -; j_call: TRBJ1-2; cdr3_aa: CASSHGRRGYTF; cdr3_nt: TGTGCCAGCAGCCACGGGCGGAGGGGCTACACCTTC
v_call: TRBV7-6; d_call: -; clone_size: -; j_call: TRBJ2-2; cdr3_aa: CASSLATHTGELFF; cdr3_nt: TGTGCCAGCAGCTTAGCCACCCACACCGGGGAGCTGTTTTTT
v_call: TRBV30; d_call: -; clone_size: many; j_call: TRBJ1-1; cdr3_aa: CAWSATDTRAFF; cdr3_nt: TGTGCCTGGAGCGCGACAGACACAAGGGCTTTCTTT
v_call: TRBV7-7; d_call: -; clone_size: -; j_call: TRBJ2-5; cdr3_aa: CASSPGLHKETQYF; cdr3_nt: TGTGCTAGCAGCCCGGGACTCCATAAAGAGACCCAGTACTTC
v_call: TRBV5-1; d_call: -; clone_size: -; j_call: TRBJ1-1; cdr3_aa: CASASGGGTEAFF; cdr3_nt: TGCGCCAGCGCAAGCGGGGGAGGCACTGAAGCTTTCTTT
v_call: TRBV20-1; d_call: TRBD2; clone_size: -; j_call: TRBJ2-3; cdr3_aa: CSARGPTSGSSRTDTQYF; cdr3_nt: TGCAGTGCTAGAGGGCCGACTAGCGGGAGCTCGCGCACAGATACGCAGTATTTT
v_call: TRBV2; d_call: -; clone_size: -; j_call: TRBJ2-1; cdr3_aa: CASRGSYNEQFF; cdr3_nt: TGTGCCAGCAGGGGCTCCTACAATGAGCAGTTCTTC
v_call: TRBV28; d_call: -; clone_size: -; j_call: TRBJ1-3; cdr3_aa: CASSFSAAALGNTIYF; cdr3_nt: TGTGCCAGCAGTTTTTCGGCGGCAGCCTTAGGAAACACCATATATTTT
v_call: TRBV4-3; d_call: -; clone_size: few; j_call: TRBJ2-3; cdr3_aa: CASSQEGKGDTQYF; cdr3_nt: TGCGCCAGCAGCCAAGAGGGAAAGGGAGATACGCAGTATTTT
v_call: TRBV12-3/TRBV12-4; d_call: TRBD2; clone_size: -; j_call: TRBJ2-1; cdr3_aa: CASSQFLGPGLAGVYEQFF; cdr3_nt: TGTGCCAGCAGCCAATTCCTAGGGCCGGGACTAGCGGGAGTGTATGAGCAGTTCTTC
v_call: TRBV7-2; d_call: -; clone_size: -; j_call: TRBJ2-1; cdr3_aa: CASSLSHFTHEQFF; cdr3_nt: TGTGCCAGCAGCTTAAGTCACTTCACCCATGAGCAGTTCTTC
v_call: TRBV3-1; d_call: -; clone_size: -; j_call: TRBJ2-7; cdr3_aa: CASSSLRRSEQYF; cdr3_nt: TGTGCCAGCAGCTCCCTACGTAGGAGCGAGCAGTACTTC
v_call: TRBV6-2/TRBV6-3; d_call: -; clone_size: few; j_call: TRBJ1-2; cdr3_aa: CASSPTGIGYGYTF; cdr3_nt: TGTGCCAGCAGCCCCACAGGGATCGGCTATGGCTACACCTTC
v_call: TRBV30; d_call: -; clone_size: -; j_call: TRBJ2-7; cdr3_aa: CAWSVREHEQYF; cdr3_nt: TGTGCCTGGAGTGTACGAGAACACGAGCAGTACTTC
v_call: TRBV27; d_call: TRBD2; clone_size: few; j_call: TRBJ2-3; cdr3_aa: CASSLQRGNTDTQYF; cdr3_nt: TGTGCCAGCAGCTTACAGCGGGGGAACACAGATACGCAGTATTTT
v_call: TRBV11-1; d_call: -; clone_size: -; j_call: TRBJ1-3; cdr3_aa: CASSLMSTSGNTIYF; cdr3_nt: TGTGCCAGCAGCTTAATGTCTACGTCTGGAAACACCATATATTTT
v_call: TRBV11-3; d_call: -; clone_size: -; j_call: TRBJ2-3; cdr3_aa: CASRVRGPGDTQYF; cdr3_nt: TGTGCCAGCCGGGTCAGGGGCCCCGGCGATACGCAGTATTTT
v_call: TRBV20-1; d_call: -; clone_size: many; j_call: TRBJ1-2; cdr3_aa: CSARDSDGFSLVRRGYTF; cdr3_nt: TGCAGTGCTAGAGACTCTGACGGATTTTCTTTAGTCCGGCGTGGCTACACCTTC
v_call: TRBV20-1; d_call: -; clone_size: -; j_call: TRBJ2-6; cdr3_aa: CSAMSTARSGANVLTF; cdr3_nt: TGCAGTGCTATGTCGACAGCCCGCTCTGGGGCCAACGTCCTGACTTTC
v_call: TRBV20-1; d_call: -; clone_size: -; j_call: TRBJ2-7; cdr3_aa: CSARGGETPPGEQYF; cdr3_nt: TGCAGTGCTAGGGGTGGGGAGACACCCCCAGGTGAGCAGTACTTC
v_call: TRBV7-2; d_call: TRBD1; clone_size: few; j_call: TRBJ2-7; cdr3_aa: CASSAPRGISYEQYF; cdr3_nt: TGTGCCAGCAGCGCACCCAGGGGGATCTCCTACGAGCAGTACTTC
v_call: TRBV20-1; d_call: -; clone_size: few; j_call: TRBJ1-1; cdr3_aa: CSARRAGVNTEAFF; cdr3_nt: TGCAGTGCTAGGAGGGCTGGGGTGAACACTGAAGCTTTCTTT
v_call: TRBV20-1; d_call: TRBD2; clone_size: -; j_call: TRBJ2-1; cdr3_aa: CSARDPAGGPHEQFF; cdr3_nt: TGCAGTGCTAGAGATCCCGCGGGAGGGCCGCATGAGCAGTTCTTC
v_call: TRBV28; d_call: TRBD2; clone_size: few; j_call: TRBJ2-7; cdr3_aa: CASLSGRASYEQYF; cdr3_nt: TGTGCCAGCTTAAGCGGGAGGGCCTCCTACGAGCAGTACTTC